This T cell receptor beta chain was recorded in a study of blood T cell repertoires in COVID-19. From germline, CDR1 is SGHNT and CDR2 YYREEE (reference sequence). CDR3 length: 15 residues. The V gene end was trimmed by 4 bases and the J gene end by 4 bases; junction bases not matched to a gene: 10. The authors' processing: Amplification from reference gene primers served as the basis for estimated nucleated cell counts. Sequencing was performed with immunoSEQ multiplex PCR; in TCRdb, only in-frame clones are kept and a portion is missing. That table gives V, J and clone size, and the DNA gave D and trimming. The data show about 73,000 clones, with approximately 80% seen just once and 5.5% to 7.5% held by the top ten.

Sequencing was done on a sample of peripheral blood. This chain connects TRBV5-4 to TRBJ1-1; 7 positions agree with TRBD1. This clonotype was sampled from a woman aged 55-70 years with acute or convalescent COVID-19. The CDR3 reads CASSDPGQVRTEAFF. CDR3 in DNA: TGTGCCAGCAGCGACCCCGGACAGGTTCGCACTGAAGCTTTCTTT.